A single sample is the source of the 16 T cell receptor beta chains below, sequenced in a study of blood T cell repertoires in COVID-19. Measured with immunoSEQ multiplex PCR; TCRdb has only the in-frame clones, and not every one. The sample lists around 250,000 clones; approximately 82% were seen once. Sequences were obtained from peripheral blood. These receptors were collected from a man aged 40-50 years with active or convalescent COVID-19.

CDR3 nucleotides: TGTGCCAGCAAAAGATCACAGAGCAGCGGGGAGCTGTTTTTT. Protein product: CASKRSQSSGELFF. The chain recombines TRBV6-5 with TRBJ2-2, with D unclear. The CDR3 spans 14 residues. Germline CDR1 MNHEY, CDR2 SVGAGI. Trimming shortened V by 7 bases and J by 7 bases, and 16 bases separated the two germline ends.

The CDR3 DNA is TGTGCCAGCTCCCAAAAATCCGGGACAGGGGGCCCCTACACCTTC. Translation: CASSQKSGTGGPYTF. This chain joins TRBV18 and TRBJ1-2, with 12 bases aligning to TRBD1. V lost 6 bases and J lost 10; bases outside the gene matches: 12. Germline V gene sequence: CDR1 KGHSH, CDR2 LQKENI. The CDR3 loop spans 15 amino acids.

Only a few counts were recorded for this clone. The chain's CDR3 is CASSTLAGGNSPLHF. CDR3 nucleotides: TGTGCCAGCAGCACCCTGGCGGGGGGCAATTCACCCCTCCACTTT. The chain couples TRBV11-3 to TRBJ1-6; a weak D match, TRBD1 (6 bases). V lost 5 bases, J lost 7 bases, and 15 bases lay in between. CDR3 size: 15 residues. Per germline, CDR1 SGHNT and CDR2 YENEEA.

The chain has TRBV6-1 and TRBJ2-1; a possible D gene is TRBD1 (6 bases). The CDR3 is made up of 13 amino acids. The V and J ends lost 2 bases and 15 bases respectively, with 17 bases between them. Germline V CDR1 and CDR2: MNHNS, SASEGT. CDR3: CASSENPDRRGFF. The CDR3 DNA reads TGTGCCAGCAGTGAAAATCCGGACAGACGAGGGTTCTTC.

The chain links TRBV7-9 to TRBJ2-3, with 9 nucleotides matching TRBD1. CDR3 length equals 14 residues. CDR1 and CDR2 from the germline V gene are SEHNR and FQNEAQ (reference sequence). The J segment lost 4 bases and the V segment lost 4 bases, leaving 3 bases of the junction unmatched. The CDR3, as DNA: TGTGCCAGCAGCTGGGGACAGGGAGCAGATACGCAGTATTTT. Protein sequence: CASSWGQGADTQYF.

V gene TRBV29-1 combines with J gene TRBJ2-7; tentatively, D is TRBD2 (5 bases). Germline loops: CDR1 SQVTM, CDR2 ANQGSEA. Trimming stripped 4 bases from V and 3 bases from J, with 19 bases between. This CDR3 contains 15 residues. CDR3 region: CSVGSITLRDYEQYF. The CDR3 nucleotides read TGCAGCGTTGGTTCTATCACCTTGAGGGACTACGAGCAGTACTTC.

V gene TRBV30 combines with J gene TRBJ2-5; no reliable D call. The germline V gene encodes CDR1 GTSNPN and CDR2 SVGIG (reference sequence). The CDR3 contains 12 residues. Trimming stripped 5 bases from V and 2 bases from J, with 9 bases between. The CDR3 bases are TGTGCCTGGGCAGGATCTCAAGAGACCCAGTACTTC. Protein sequence: CAWAGSQETQYF.

V and J are TRBV6-2 or TRBV6-3 and TRBJ1-2; no reliable D call. CDR1 is MNHEY, CDR2 SVGEGT, per germline. This CDR3 has 13 residues. Between the trimmed V and J ends, which lost 0 bases and 6 bases, there was a span of 8 bases. In DNA, the CDR3 is TGTGCCAGCAGTTACTCTGACCGGGATGGCTACACCTTC. Its protein product is CASSYSDRDGYTF.

The chain combines TRBV7-3 with TRBJ2-1; D is possibly TRBD2 (5 bases). The germline gives CDR1 SGHTA, CDR2 FQGTGA. This CDR3 contains 15 residues. V was shortened by 5 bases and J by 3 bases, with 14 bases between the two germline ends. CDR3: CASSTDAAVYNEQFF. DNA of the CDR3: TGTGCCAGCAGCACGGATGCAGCGGTCTACAATGAGCAGTTCTTC.

The chain links TRBV12-3 or TRBV12-4 to TRBJ2-7, with 7 bases aligning to TRBD1. This CDR3 region has 13 residues. V gave up 5 bases and J gave up 5 bases; unmatched junction bases: 6. The CDR3 sequence is CASSPGTVNEQYF. In DNA, the CDR3 is TGTGCCAGCAGTCCCGGGACAGTTAACGAGCAGTACTTC.

Concerning this clone: Different DNA sequences within this sample yield the same CDR3. The chain joins TRBV18 to TRBJ2-7; 7 bases line up with TRBD1. Germline V lookup: CDR1 KGHSH, CDR2 LQKENI. V lost 2 bases and J lost 10; bases outside the gene matches: 5. The CDR3 sequence is 12 residues long. CDR3 sequence: CASSPGTVEQYF. The CDR3 DNA reads TGTGCCAGCTCACCAGGGACAGTGGAACAGTACTTC.

The chain couples TRBV19 to TRBJ1-5, with TRBD1 identical over 7 bases. Trimming took 3 bases from V and 7 from J; bases not matched to a gene: 9. The CDR3 contains 15 residues. Germline CDR1 LNHDA, CDR2 SQIVND (reference sequence). This CDR3 reads CASSIVQGMEQPQHF. In DNA, the CDR3 is TGTGCCAGTAGTATCGTACAGGGGATGGAACAGCCCCAGCATTTT.

The chain uses TRBV9 and TRBJ2-2; a weak D match, TRBD1 (5 bases). Per germline, CDR1 SGDLS and CDR2 YYNGEE. Trimming pared 0 bases from V and 5 bases from J, leaving 8 bases between. CDR3 length: 14 amino acids. Here the CDR3 reads CASSVVAGTGELFF. The CDR3 DNA reads TGTGCCAGCAGCGTAGTGGCAGGGACCGGGGAGCTGTTTTTT.

This chain joins TRBV12-3 or TRBV12-4 and TRBJ1-2, with 7 bases identical to TRBD1. After removal of 6 bases from V and 4 bases from J, the junction contained 2 bases not matched to a gene. This CDR3 has 12 residues. The CDR3: CASSRGIYGYTF. CDR3 DNA sequence: TGTGCCAGCAGCAGGGGGATCTATGGCTACACCTTC.

V usage is TRBV4-3 and J usage is TRBJ2-7, with D unresolved. Germline CDR1 reads LGHNA; CDR2 reads YSLEER. Trimming removed 5 bases at V and 6 bases at J, with 8 bases between. The CDR3 loop spans 11 amino acids. This CDR3 is CASSDRGEQYF. For the CDR3, the DNA is TGCGCCAGCAGCGACCGAGGCGAGCAGTACTTC.

V gene TRBV6-5 combines with J gene TRBJ1-1; 8 positions agree with TRBD1. The germline V gene has CDR1 MNHEY and CDR2 SVGAGI. The CDR3 runs 15 residues. The ends lost 7 bases at V and 4 bases at J; junction bases unmatched: 11. As DNA, the CDR3 is TGTGCCAGCAATCGGGCAGGGGGCCGGGTCACTGAAGCTTTCTTT. This codes for CASNRAGGRVTEAFF.